Below are 21 T cell receptor beta chains sequenced from a single sample in a study of T cells in women clearing cervical HPV infection (dated by TCRdb to the late 2010s). To prepare the library, the immunoSEQ multiplex PCR assay was applied. Held by TCRdb, this immuneACCESS table contains in-frame sequences only and omits some clones. Under half of the omission traces to an unresolved V gene where checked; the cause of the rest is unknown. Per the sample table, the count is around 41,000 clones. Clones ranked in the top ten supply 7.6% of the sample. Sequencing input: blood buffy coat. Receptors originate from a woman aged 18 to 75 with a cervical HPV16 infection that either progressed to CIN3+ or cleared (not recorded which).

Partial CDR3 DNA: TGTGCCAGCAGCGCAGGGAACACTGAA. It encodes CASSAGNTE. The entire CDR3 protein is CASSAGNTEAFF. This chain uses TRBV7-9 with TRBJ1-1, with D unclear. The read ends 3 residues shy of where the CDR3 ends; the end is completed using the germline J gene. CDR1 SEHNR and CDR2 FQNEAQ come from the germline V gene (reference sequence). Between the trimmed V and J ends, which lost 5 bases and 1 base, there was a span of 5 bases. There are 12 residues in the CDR3.

About this clone: The read gets to within 3 residues of the CDR3 end, and the germline J gene fills in the rest. The rearrangement uses TRBV20-1 and TRBJ2-3; 13 nucleotides align to TRBD2. The V gene end was trimmed by 6 bases and the J gene end by 4 bases; junction bases not matched to a gene: 10. Germline-derived CDR1 and CDR2 are DFQATT and SNEGSKA (reference sequence). This CDR3 has 16 residues. Partial CDR3 DNA: TGCAGTGCAGTTTACACTAGCGGGGGGGTGGCAGATACG. Amino acids: CSAVYTSGGVADT. The entire CDR3 sequence reads CSAVYTSGGVADTQYF.

Regarding this clone: The missing CDR3 end, 3 residues past where the read stops, is filled in from the germline J gene. The rearrangement uses TRBV2 and TRBJ1-5; D possibly corresponds to TRBD1 (5 bases). CDR1 and CDR2 from the germline V gene are SNHLY and FYNNEI. The CDR3 is 15 amino acids. With 3 bases removed from V and 4 bases from J, the gap between germline ends came to 13 bases. CDR3 DNA (partial): TGTGCCAGCAGTGAGGGAAAGACAGTTAATCAGCCC. Translating it yields CASSEGKTVNQP. The whole CDR3 protein reads CASSEGKTVNQPQHF.

Turning to this clone: The missing CDR3 end, 3 residues past where the read stops, is filled in from the germline J gene. V usage is TRBV7-8 and J usage is TRBJ2-2; TRBD1 matches at 7 bases. Trimming removed 1 base from V and 5 bases from J; junction bases left unmatched: 10. Per the germline V gene, CDR1 is SGHVS and CDR2 is FQNEAQ. This CDR3 comprises 17 residues. CDR3 amino acids: CASSLGLTTGRTGELFF. CDR3 bases read: TGTGCCAGCAGCTTAGGTTTGACGACAGGGAGAACCGGGGAG.

Of note for this clone: The read stops 3 residues short of the end of the CDR3; the missing end is completed from the germline J gene. The V and J genes are TRBV5-6 and TRBJ2-5, with TRBD2 matching over 11 bases. Trimming took 1 base from V and 7 from J; bases not matched to a gene: 6. The CDR3 sequence is 15 residues long. Germline assignment: CDR1 SGHDT and CDR2 YYEEEE. Partial CDR3 DNA: TGTGCCAGCAGCTTGTTAGCGGGGGGGCCCGGGACC. Its translation: CASSLLAGGPGT. The complete CDR3 protein is CASSLLAGGPGTQYF.

In regard to this clone: The read comes to an end 3 residues before the CDR3 does, leaving the germline J gene to fill in the end. The chain recombines TRBV18 with TRBJ2-1, with 7 bases that match TRBD1. Germline-derived CDR1 and CDR2 are KGHSH and LQKENI. V was pared by 2 bases and J by 0 bases, with 4 bases of the junction left unmatched. The CDR3 runs to 16 residues. The part of the CDR3 DNA that was read is TGTGCCAGCTCACCATTAGGGACAGTCTCCTACAATGAG. It translates to CASSPLGTVSYNE. The entire CDR3 protein is CASSPLGTVSYNEQFF.

A remark on this clone: The observed sequence ends 3 residues before the CDR3 terminus, with the missing tail filled in from the germline J gene. This sequence joins TRBV29-1 and TRBJ2-1, with D tentatively TRBD1 (5 bases). V lost 8 bases to trimming and J lost 7 bases, with 9 bases between them. The CDR3 extends over 10 amino acids. Germline CDR1 and CDR2: SQVTM and ANQGSEA. The CDR3 sequence is CSIGQNEQFF. The part of the CDR3 DNA that was read is TGCAGCATTGGACAAAATGAG.

About this clone itself: The DNA ends 3 residues before the CDR3 does, and the rest of the CDR3 is filled in from the germline J gene. The chain employs TRBV29-1 and TRBJ1-1; tentative D call: TRBD1 (6 bases). V lost 5 bases and J 5 bases, leaving 21 bases between the germline ends. CDR1 and CDR2 from the germline V gene are SQVTM and ANQGSEA. This CDR3 region has 15 residues. CDR3: CSVTRDTKRGTEAFF. The DNA read from the CDR3 is TGCAGCGTTACCCGGGACACGAAACGGGGAACTGAA.

As for this clone: The read falls 3 residues short of the CDR3 end, and the missing part is taken from the germline J gene. The chain couples TRBV7-9 to TRBJ1-1; D is unclear. The germline V and J ends were trimmed by 1 base and 0 bases, with 9 bases remaining between them. Germline-derived CDR1 and CDR2 are SEHNR and FQNEAQ (reference sequence). This CDR3 has 15 residues. CDR3 DNA, as far as it was read: TGTGCCAGCAGCTTAGTTTCGGTCATGAACACTGAA. Translation: CASSLVSVMNTE. The whole CDR3 is CASSLVSVMNTEAFF.

Concerning this clone itself: With the read ending 3 residues before the CDR3 end, the germline J gene is used to fill in that end. The V and J genes are TRBV2 and TRBJ1-1; D uncertain. The CDR3 has 16 residues. Per germline, CDR1 SNHLY and CDR2 FYNNEI. With 3 bases removed from V and 1 base from J, the gap between germline ends came to 15 bases. The CDR3 protein is CASSDRGMATNTEAFF. CDR3 DNA (partial): TGTGCCAGCAGTGATCGGGGTATGGCGACGAACACTGAA.

Comment on this clone: With the read ending 3 residues before the CDR3 end, the germline J gene is used to fill in that end. The chain is built from TRBV10-1 and TRBJ2-5; 9 nucleotides line up with TRBD2. The CDR3 extends over 15 amino acids. CDR1 and CDR2 (germline): WNHNN, SYGVQD (reference sequence). With 4 bases clipped from V and 1 base from J, the junction kept 4 bases outside the gene matches. The CDR3 bases that were read are TGCGCCAGCAGTGCGAATAGCGGGGGCCAAGAGACC. Protein: CASSANSGGQET. The whole CDR3 region reads CASSANSGGQETQYF.

As regards this clone: Read sequence stops 3 residues before the CDR3 end, and the germline J gene provides the missing end. The chain carries TRBV5-4 and TRBJ2-1; the D gene is possibly TRBD2 (7 bases). Germline V gene data show CDR1 as SGHNT and CDR2 as YYREEE (reference sequence). Trimming took 2 bases from V and 5 from J, leaving 11 bases between them. This CDR3 spans 14 amino acids. The CDR3 is CASSLTGGHNEQFF. The part of the CDR3 DNA that was read is TGTGCCAGCAGCTTAACGGGGGGCCACAATGAG.

As to this clone: The DNA ends 3 residues before the CDR3 does, and the rest of the CDR3 is filled in from the germline J gene. This sequence joins TRBV5-5 and TRBJ1-2, with 7 positions matching TRBD1. The CDR3 covers 14 residues. The ends lost 0 bases at V and 4 bases at J; junction bases unmatched: 3. Looked up from germline, CDR1 is SGHKS and CDR2 is YYEKEE (reference sequence). CDR3 sequence reads: CASSLGSGGYGYTF. The DNA read from the CDR3 is TGTGCCAGCAGCTTGGGGTCAGGGGGCTATGGC.

Worth noting for this clone: The read ends 3 residues early relative to the CDR3; the germline J gene fills the gap. V usage is TRBV10-1 and J usage is TRBJ2-2; 7 nucleotides match TRBD2. The germline V gene encodes CDR1 WNHNN and CDR2 SYGVQD (reference sequence). The CDR3 sequence is 15 residues long. V was pared by 11 bases and J by 6 bases, with 15 bases of the junction left unmatched. CDR3 bases read: TGCGCCGCCAGCGGGAAGCCAATACGCGCCGGGGAG. This translates into CAASGKPIRAGE. From start to end, the CDR3 is CAASGKPIRAGELFF.

Details on this clone: With the read ending 3 residues before the CDR3 end, the germline J gene is used to fill in that end. This rearrangement joins TRBV7-9 to TRBJ2-1, with 11 bases aligning to TRBD2. The CDR3 contains 14 residues. Per the germline V gene, CDR1 is SEHNR and CDR2 is FQNEAQ (reference sequence). Trimming took 5 bases from V and 5 from J; bases not matched to a gene: 2. The CDR3 loop reads CASSQTSGDNEQFF. The sequenced part of the CDR3 DNA is TGTGCCAGCAGCCAGACTAGCGGGGACAATGAG. Combining the CDR3 with reference TRBV7-9 and TRBJ2-1 gives the whole variable domain DTGVSQNPRHKITKRGQNVTFRCDPISEHNRLYWYRQTLGQGPEFLTYFQNEAQLEKSRLLSDRFSAERPKGSFSTLEIQRTEQGDSAMYLCASSQTSGDNEQFFGPGTRLTVL.

On this clone: The CDR3 extends 3 residues past the end of the read, so its final part is completed from the germline J gene. V usage is TRBV20-1 and J usage is TRBJ1-2; 10 bases align to TRBD1. The CDR3 extends over 17 amino acids. V lost 0 bases and J lost 1; bases outside the gene matches: 8. Per the germline V gene, CDR1 is DFQATT and CDR2 is SNEGSKA (reference sequence). The part of the CDR3 DNA that was read is TGCAGTGCTAGAGATCGTGACAGGGGGCTATTTAACTATGGC. This sequence encodes CSARDRDRGLFNYG. The full CDR3 reads CSARDRDRGLFNYGYTF.

As concerns this clone: From the germline J gene comes the end of the CDR3, since the read stops 3 residues before it. The V gene is TRBV2, the J gene TRBJ1-4; no clear D gene. This CDR3 has 14 residues. Between the trimmed V and J ends, which lost 4 bases and 0 bases, there was a span of 6 bases. Germline V CDR1 and CDR2: SNHLY, FYNNEI. Incomplete CDR3 DNA: TGTGCCAGCAGTGTACGGGCAACTAATGAAAAA. Amino acids: CASSVRATNEK. The complete CDR3 sequence is CASSVRATNEKLFF.

Concerning this clone itself: The read comes to an end 3 residues before the CDR3 does, leaving the germline J gene to fill in the end. This chain uses TRBV14 with TRBJ2-7; D is perhaps TRBD1 (6 bases). CDR3 length: 13 residues. The germline V gene encodes CDR1 SGHDN and CDR2 FVKESK. Trimming removed 3 bases at V and 2 bases at J, with 8 bases between. The CDR3 reads CASSQWDTYEQYF. The sequenced part of the CDR3 DNA is TGTGCCAGCAGCCAGTGGGACACCTACGAG. The whole variable domain, remainder taken from reference TRBV14 and TRBJ2-7, is EAGVTQFPSHSVIEKGQTVTLRCDPISGHDNLYWYRRVMGKEIKFLLHFVKESKQDESGMPNNRFLAERTGGTYSTLKVQPAELEDSGVYFCASSQWDTYEQYFGPGTRLTVT.

On this clone: The CDR3 extends 3 residues past the end of the read, so its final part is completed from the germline J gene. This sequence joins TRBV28 and TRBJ2-5, with a weak D call TRBD1 (5 bases). V was trimmed by 3 bases and J by 5 bases, leaving 13 bases between them. The CDR3 is 14 residues long. The germline V gene encodes CDR1 MDHEN and CDR2 SYDVKM. The CDR3 region is CASSFLNSGETQYF. CDR3 DNA (partial): TGTGCCAGCAGTTTTTTAAATTCAGGGGAGACC.

The covered CDR3 bases are TGTGCCAGCAGCGCGACTAGCGGGAGGGGAAATGAG. The encoded protein is CASSATSGRGNE. The full CDR3 protein is CASSATSGRGNEQFF. V is TRBV5-4 and J is TRBJ2-1, with 14 bases aligning to TRBD2. Read data end 3 residues before the CDR3 end; the end is taken from the germline J gene. Trimming at V came to 4 bases and at J to 7 bases, leaving 4 bases not matched to a gene. Per the germline V gene, CDR1 is SGHNT and CDR2 is YYREEE (reference sequence). The CDR3 spans 15 residues. Together with reference TRBV5-4 and TRBJ2-1, the CDR3 gives the full variable domain: ETGVTQSPTHLIKTRGQQVTLRCSSQSGHNTVSWYQQALGQGPQFIFQYYREEENGRGNFPPRFSGLQFPNYSSELNVNALELDDSALYLCASSATSGRGNEQFFGPGTRLTVL.

Remarks on this clone: The sequence runs out 3 residues before the end of the CDR3; the remainder is reconstructed from the germline J gene. The chain uses TRBV5-5 and TRBJ2-5, with 10 bases lining up with TRBD2. V trimming: 2 bases; J trimming: 3 bases; junction bases outside the gene matches: 1. CDR1 is SGHKS, CDR2 YYEKEE, per germline (reference sequence). There are 14 residues in the CDR3. The CDR3 here is CASSLLAGKETQYF. The sequenced part of the CDR3 DNA is TGTGCCAGCAGCTTACTAGCGGGGAAAGAGACC.